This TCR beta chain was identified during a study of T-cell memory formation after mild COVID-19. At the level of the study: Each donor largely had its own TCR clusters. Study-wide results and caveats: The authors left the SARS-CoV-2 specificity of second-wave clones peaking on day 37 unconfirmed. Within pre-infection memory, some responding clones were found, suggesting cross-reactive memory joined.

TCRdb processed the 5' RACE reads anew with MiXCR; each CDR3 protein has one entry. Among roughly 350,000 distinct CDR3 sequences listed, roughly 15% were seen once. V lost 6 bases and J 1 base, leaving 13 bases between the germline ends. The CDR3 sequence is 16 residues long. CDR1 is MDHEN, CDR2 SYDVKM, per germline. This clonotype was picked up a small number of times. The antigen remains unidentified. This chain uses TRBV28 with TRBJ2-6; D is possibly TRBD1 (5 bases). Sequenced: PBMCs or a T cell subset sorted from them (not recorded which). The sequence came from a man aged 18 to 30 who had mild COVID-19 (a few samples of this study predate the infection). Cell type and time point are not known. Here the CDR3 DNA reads TGTGCCAGCAGCCGAGACAGTGCTTCTGGGGCCAACGTCCTGACTTTC. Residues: CASSRDSASGANVLTF.